What follows are 28 T cell receptor beta chains derived from one specimen sequenced in a study of blood T cells in healthy people across ages. Next came a second PCR, run for about 7 to 11 cycles, which used a sample-barcoded 5' primer along with a J-beta primer mix. TCRdb recomputed calls from the 5' RACE reads with MiXCR, one row per CDR3 protein. This table has around 1,500,000 distinct CDR3 sequences, approximately 38% appearing once. The sample was blood. These receptors were collected from a woman aged 18 to 35 in good health.

This clonotype was observed a few times. V gene TRBV12-3 or TRBV12-4 combines with J gene TRBJ1-2, with TRBD1 identical over 7 bases. V lost 8 bases, J lost 8 bases, and 14 bases stayed unmatched. The CDR3 sequence is 14 residues long. CDR3 coding DNA: TGTGCCAGCGTTCGATCAACAGGGGTAGGAGGCTACACCTTC. This sequence encodes CASVRSTGVGGYTF.

CDR3 residues: CSASGGAGNTEAFF. CDR3 nucleotide sequence: TGCAGTGCTAGTGGGGGCGCGGGGAACACTGAAGCTTTCTTT. V usage is TRBV20-1 and J usage is TRBJ1-1; maybe TRBD1 (6 bases). CDR3 length: 14 residues. The germline V gene has CDR1 DFQATT and CDR2 SNEGSKA (reference sequence). Between the trimmed V and J ends, which lost 3 bases and 1 base, there was a span of 12 bases.

This clonotype was recorded a few times. This rearrangement joins TRBV12-3 or TRBV12-4 to TRBJ2-5; unclear D gene. Gene TRBJ2-7 matches the end of the DNA better, so the J call may be wrong. The CDR3 contains 14 residues. The CDR3, as DNA: TGTGCCAGCAGTTTCATTGGCATAGTCTACGAGCAGTACTTC. Its translation is CASSFIGIVYEQYF.

The chain has TRBV20-1 and TRBJ2-3; 10 bases line up with TRBD2. The CDR3 is 17 residues long. The V gene's germline CDR1 is DFQATT and CDR2 SNEGSKA (reference sequence). The V gene end was trimmed by 3 bases and the J gene end by 0 bases; junction bases not matched to a gene: 9. CDR3 DNA: TGCAGTGCTAGCCTGCCTAGCGGGAGTGGTAGCACAGATACGCAGTATTTT. It codes for CSASLPSGSGSTDTQYF.

A few counts support this clonotype. DNA for the CDR3: TGTGCCAGCAGCACGGGGGGAGGGCCCTACAATGAGCAGTTCTTC. Translated: CASSTGGGPYNEQFF. The V and J genes are TRBV9 and TRBJ2-1; the match to TRBD2 covers 7 bases. Trimming removed 4 bases from V and 2 bases from J; junction bases left unmatched: 6. The CDR3 has 15 residues. Germline CDR1 and CDR2: SGDLS and YYNGEE.

This clonotype was seen many times. J is TRBJ2-7 and V is TRBV3-1; D is unclear. V was clipped by 1 base and J by 5 bases, with 3 bases between them. Germline CDR1 LGHDT, CDR2 YNNKEL (reference sequence). The CDR3 extends over 11 amino acids. In nucleotides, the CDR3 is TGTGCCAGCAGCCAAGTTAACGAGCAGTACTTC. This encodes CASSQVNEQYF.

The chain carries TRBV10-1 and TRBJ2-3, with 7 bases that match TRBD2. The CDR3 is made up of 15 amino acids. The germline CDR1 and CDR2 sequences are WNHNN and SYGVQD (reference sequence). J lost 2 bases, V lost 7 bases, and 9 bases had no gene match. This CDR3 is CASTPGSGDTDTQYF. The CDR3 DNA is TGCGCCAGCACCCCAGGGAGCGGGGACACAGATACGCAGTATTTT.

The chain couples TRBV7-9 to TRBJ1-4; D may be TRBD1 (5 bases). Trimming stripped 4 bases from V and 7 bases from J, with 22 bases between. Germline V lookup: CDR1 SEHNR, CDR2 FQNEAQ (reference sequence). The CDR3 extends over 17 amino acids. Here the CDR3 reads CASSSPGLAGPVEKLFF. The DNA of the CDR3 is TGTGCCAGCAGCTCACCTGGGTTGGCAGGGCCGGTTGAAAAACTGTTTTTT.

The CDR3 loop reads CSARDPGIQYGYTF. In DNA, the CDR3 is TGCAGTGCTAGAGATCCGGGGATTCAGTATGGCTACACCTTC. The gene calls are TRBV20-1 and TRBJ1-2, with unresolved D. The V end lost 0 bases, the J end lost 5 bases, and 13 bases lay between the germline ends. The length of the CDR3 is 14 residues. Germline V lookup: CDR1 DFQATT, CDR2 SNEGSKA (reference sequence).

This clonotype was counted only a few times. The chain recombines TRBV5-6 with TRBJ2-5, with TRBD1 matching over 7 bases. CDR1 SGHDT and CDR2 YYEEEE come from the germline V gene. After removal of 2 bases from V and 1 base from J, the junction contained 11 bases not matched to a gene. The CDR3 consists of 17 residues. The CDR3 region is CASSLIRDRALQETQYF. CDR3 nucleotides: TGTGCCAGCAGCTTAATACGGGACAGAGCGCTCCAAGAGACCCAGTACTTC.

The chain has TRBV7-8 and TRBJ2-7; 14 bases agree with TRBD2. CDR1 and CDR2 (germline): SGHVS, FQNEAQ. Trimming cost V 5 bases and J 0 bases; bases outside gene matches: 6. The CDR3 spans 17 residues. Here the CDR3 DNA reads TGTGCCAGCAGCCCCGGACTAGCGGGAGGTTTCTCCTACGAGCAGTACTTC. Translation: CASSPGLAGGFSYEQYF.

This clonotype came up a few times. The chain links TRBV4-2 to TRBJ1-2; TRBD1 matches 8 bases. Germline CDR1 is LGHNA and CDR2 is YNFKEQ. With 3 bases clipped from V and 0 bases from J, the junction kept 6 bases outside the gene matches. The CDR3 runs 16 residues. Here the CDR3 reads CASSHPGGTANYGYTF. CDR3 coding DNA: TGTGCCAGCAGCCACCCAGGGGGCACGGCTAACTATGGCTACACCTTC.

The chain couples TRBV28 to TRBJ2-3; maybe TRBD2 (5 bases). The germline gives CDR1 MDHEN, CDR2 SYDVKM. The CDR3 has 14 amino acids. The ends were cut back, 5 bases at V and 10 bases at J, with 19 bases in the middle. In nucleotides, the CDR3 is TGTGCCAGCAGTGTAAGCGTACTTAAACTAGCGCAGTATTTT. This codes for CASSVSVLKLAQYF.

The rearrangement joins TRBV4-2 to TRBJ2-5; possible D gene TRBD2, 5 bases. The germline V gene encodes CDR1 LGHNA and CDR2 YNFKEQ. The CDR3 extends over 14 amino acids. Trimming took off 3 bases at V and 11 bases at J, with 19 bases between the two ends. The CDR3 protein is CASSQDFLGNEQYF. In DNA form, the CDR3 reads TGTGCCAGCAGCCAGGACTTTTTGGGGAATGAGCAGTACTTC.

This clonotype has just a few counts. The V and J genes are TRBV5-1 and TRBJ1-6, with TRBD1 matching 9 bases. V lost 5 bases and J lost 9; bases outside the gene matches: 3. This CDR3 has 13 amino acids. Germline values: CDR1 SGHRS, CDR2 YFSETQ. For the CDR3, the DNA is TGCGCCAGCAGGGGGGACAGGGCTTCACCCCTCCACTTT. Translated, it gives CASRGDRASPLHF.

This rearrangement joins TRBV29-1 to TRBJ1-1; D is unclear. The CDR3 consists of 14 residues. Looked up from germline, CDR1 is SQVTM and CDR2 is ANQGSEA. V was pared by 7 bases and J by 2 bases, with 17 bases between. The CDR3 loop is CSAGPARNNTEAFF. CDR3 nucleotides: TGCAGCGCAGGCCCAGCCAGGAACAACACTGAAGCTTTCTTT.

This rearrangement joins TRBV7-2 to TRBJ2-2; D not certain. V was cut by 5 bases and J by 6 bases, with 10 bases left in between. Germline V gene lookup returns CDR1 SGHTA and CDR2 FQGNSA. CDR3 length: 13 residues. The CDR3 DNA is TGTGCCAGCAGCCCTAGGGCCCCCGGGGAGCTGTTTTTT. Translated: CASSPRAPGELFF.

This chain links TRBV12-3 or TRBV12-4 with TRBJ1-1; perhaps TRBD1 as D (6 bases). The CDR3 has 14 residues. V was trimmed by 6 bases and J by 0 bases, leaving 11 bases between them. The CDR3 here is CASSWGHMNTEAFF. CDR3 DNA: TGTGCCAGCAGCTGGGGGCACATGAACACTGAAGCTTTCTTT.

The chain joins TRBV7-2 to TRBJ1-1; TRBD1 agrees at 8 bases. CDR1 is SGHTA, CDR2 FQGNSA, per germline. The V segment lost 5 bases and the J segment 0 bases; nucleotides outside the gene matches: 5. This CDR3 contains 15 residues. As DNA, the CDR3 is TGTGCCAGCAGCCCGCGGGACAGGATGAACACTGAAGCTTTCTTT. Amino acids: CASSPRDRMNTEAFF.

The chain uses TRBV28 and TRBJ1-2; D is undetermined. The CDR3 is 15 amino acids. CDR1 is MDHEN, CDR2 SYDVKM, per germline. Trimming left V 0 bases short and J 0 bases short, with 8 bases between. The CDR3 loop reads CASSLWAETNYGYTF. The DNA of the CDR3 is TGTGCCAGCAGTTTATGGGCAGAAACTAACTATGGCTACACCTTC.

This clonotype was detected a few times. CDR3 DNA: TGTGCCAGCACTCCCGGGGGGGTCGACACAGATACGCAGTATTTT. The encoded protein is CASTPGGVDTDTQYF. This rearrangement joins TRBV6-4 to TRBJ2-3; 8 bases line up with TRBD2. CDR1 is MRHNA and CDR2 is SNTAGT in the germline V gene. The CDR3 consists of 15 residues. After removal of 7 bases from V and 2 bases from J, the junction contained 8 bases not matched to a gene.

As for this clonotype: One junction end disagrees with the germline gene, perhaps due to a read error. The chain combines TRBV7-2 with TRBJ1-6; 7 bases map to TRBD1. CDR3 length: 14 amino acids. CDR1 is SGHTA, CDR2 FQGNSA, per germline. Written as DNA, the CDR3 is TGTGCCAGCACCACGGGGGACAGATATTCACCCCCCCACTTT. Protein: CASTTGDRYSPPHF.

Note on this clonotype: A read error may account for a junction end that differs from germline. The CDR3 reads CASRPDRYNEPFF. CDR3 in DNA: TGTGCCAGCAGGCCTGACAGATACAATGAGCCGTTCTTC. This chain connects TRBV7-8 to TRBJ2-1, with D perhaps TRBD1 (5 bases). Germline V gene sequence: CDR1 SGHVS, CDR2 FQNEAQ. The CDR3 consists of 13 residues.

The chain combines TRBV30 with TRBJ2-3; D is possibly TRBD2 (6 bases). The CDR3 spans 13 residues. CDR1 is GTSNPN, CDR2 SVGIG, per germline (reference sequence). V lost 4 bases to trimming and J lost 6 bases, with 14 bases between them. For the CDR3, the DNA is TGTGCCTGGACGCGGGACGCACACGATACGCAGTATTTT. It is translated as CAWTRDAHDTQYF. The full variable domain, with the rest looked up from reference TRBV30 and TRBJ2-3, is SQTIHQWPATLVQPVGSPLSLECTVEGTSNPNLYWYRQAAGRGLQLLFYSVGIGQISSEVPQNLSASRPQDRQFILSSKKLLLSDSGFYLCAWTRDAHDTQYFGPGTRLTVL.

The chain links TRBV10-3 to TRBJ1-4; 9 nucleotides match TRBD1. CDR1 is ENHRY, CDR2 SYGVKD, per germline. The ends lost 2 bases at V and 5 bases at J; junction bases unmatched: 6. This CDR3 has 16 amino acids. This chain's CDR3 is CAISEPPGTGNEKLFF. The CDR3, as DNA: TGTGCCATCAGTGAGCCCCCGGGGACAGGGAATGAAAAACTGTTTTTT.

The gene calls are TRBV27 and TRBJ2-1; 10 bases are shared with TRBD2. The CDR3 is 15 amino acids. The V gene end was trimmed by 3 bases and the J gene end by 7 bases; junction bases not matched to a gene: 6. Per germline, CDR1 MNHEY and CDR2 SMNVEV (reference sequence). The chain's CDR3 is CASSFGLAAWNEQFF. CDR3 nucleotides: TGTGCCAGCAGTTTCGGACTAGCGGCGTGGAATGAGCAGTTCTTC.

This clonotype was counted only a few times. This chain uses TRBV7-9 with TRBJ2-3; 11 bases are a match to TRBD2. The CDR3 loop spans 16 amino acids. From germline, CDR1 is SEHNR and CDR2 FQNEAQ (reference sequence). J was trimmed by 7 bases and V by 1 base; bases with no gene match: 7. The chain's CDR3 is CASSLGSTSGVNTQYF. The CDR3 DNA reads TGTGCCAGCAGCTTAGGTTCGACTAGCGGGGTAAATACGCAGTATTTT.

This chain links TRBV12-3 or TRBV12-4 with TRBJ2-5, with 9 bases aligning to TRBD1. Trimming at V came to 5 bases and at J to 0 bases, leaving 7 bases not matched to a gene. The CDR3 loop spans 16 amino acids. Written as DNA, the CDR3 is TGTGCCAGCAGTCCTAGACAGGGGGGGTACCAAGAGACCCAGTACTTC. Its protein is CASSPRQGGYQETQYF.